Following are 30 T cell receptor beta chains from one sample sequenced in a study of blood T cell repertoires in COVID-19. The table came from immunoSEQ multiplex PCR; TCRdb's copy has only in-frame clones and leaves some out. This table has 350,000 to 450,000 clones, over 75% appearing once. The sequenced sample was peripheral blood. The receptors were gathered from a woman aged 55-69 years with COVID-19, enrolled during active disease.

V and J are TRBV6-5 and TRBJ1-2; 9 bases are a match to TRBD1. This CDR3 has 15 residues. Unmatched junction bases numbered 12, after V lost 7 bases and J lost 6 bases. Germline CDR1 MNHEY, CDR2 SVGAGI. CDR3 DNA: TGTGCCAGCACCCTCCGATGGACAGGGGCCGATGGCTACACCTTC. It translates to CASTLRWTGADGYTF.

The chain links TRBV7-9 to TRBJ1-6, with D maybe TRBD1 (5 bases). V was trimmed by 5 bases and J by 0 bases, leaving 14 bases between them. Germline CDR1 is SEHNR and CDR2 is FQNEAQ (reference sequence). CDR3 length equals 17 residues. The CDR3 is CASSPGLLSSYNSPLHF. As DNA, the CDR3 is TGTGCCAGCAGCCCGGGACTGTTGAGCTCCTATAATTCACCCCTCCACTTT. The entire variable domain, with the rest obtained from reference TRBV7-9 and TRBJ1-6, is as follows: DTGVSQNPRHKITKRGQNVTFRCDPISEHNRLYWYRQTLGQGPEFLTYFQNEAQLEKSRLLSDRFSAERPKGSFSTLEIQRTEQGDSAMYLCASSPGLLSSYNSPLHFGNGTRLTVT.

The V gene is TRBV5-1, the J gene TRBJ2-6, with unresolved D. This CDR3 is 14 amino acids long. Trimming removed 2 bases from V and 2 bases from J, with 5 bases in between. Germline CDR1 SGHRS, CDR2 YFSETQ. CDR3 loop: CASSFQTGANVLTF. The CDR3 DNA reads as TGCGCCAGCAGCTTCCAGACTGGGGCCAACGTCCTGACTTTC.

The V and J genes are TRBV27 and TRBJ1-4; 11 positions match TRBD1. Per germline, CDR1 MNHEY and CDR2 SMNVEV (reference sequence). After removal of 6 bases from V and 6 bases from J, the junction contained 0 bases not matched to a gene. The CDR3 extends over 13 amino acids. The CDR3: CASRGQGDEKLFF. CDR3 bases: TGTGCCAGCAGGGGACAGGGGGATGAAAAACTGTTTTTT.

CDR3 sequence: CASSKETGVLVGYTF. CDR3 nucleotide sequence: TGTGCCAGCAGCAAAGAAACCGGGGTCCTGGTAGGCTACACCTTC. The rearrangement uses TRBV21-1 and TRBJ1-2. TRBV21-1 counts as a pseudogene. This CDR3 region has 15 residues.

The chain uses TRBV19 and TRBJ1-3, with TRBD1 matching 12 bases. This CDR3 is built from 21 residues. V lost 6 bases to trimming and J lost 0 bases; unmatched junction nucleotides: 18. CDR1 is LNHDA and CDR2 is SQIVND in the germline V gene (reference sequence). The CDR3 spells CASRTTGTGGTISTSGNTIYF. As DNA, the CDR3 is TGTGCCAGTAGGACCACCGGGACAGGGGGCACGATTTCGACCTCTGGAAACACCATATATTTT. Full variable domain (outside the CDR3, taken from reference TRBV19 and TRBJ1-3): DGGITQSPKYLFRKEGQNVTLSCEQNLNHDAMYWYRQDPGQGLRLIYYSQIVNDFQKGDIAEGYSVSREKKESFPLTVTSAQKNPTAFYLCASRTTGTGGTISTSGNTIYFGEGSWLTVV.

The V call is TRBV5-1, the J call TRBJ2-5, with TRBD2 matching 10 bases. The CDR3 length is 14 residues. Germline loops: CDR1 SGHRS, CDR2 YFSETQ. J gave up 10 bases and V 3 bases, and 9 bases lay outside the gene matches. The CDR3 protein is CASSSAGTSVDQYF. The CDR3 nucleotides are TGCGCCAGCAGCTCTGCCGGGACTAGCGTGGACCAGTACTTC.

The chain recombines TRBV28 with TRBJ1-2, with D hard to call. V lost 9 bases and J 8 bases, leaving 19 bases between the germline ends. The CDR3 is made up of 13 amino acids. Germline V gene sequence: CDR1 MDHEN, CDR2 SYDVKM. CDR3 sequence: CASLKVLVGGYTF. DNA of the CDR3: TGTGCCAGTCTAAAGGTTCTGGTGGGCGGCTACACCTTC.

To note about this clone: The same CDR3 is also encoded by other DNA sequences in this sample. The chain uses TRBV5-1 and TRBJ2-7, with TRBD2 as a possible D gene (5 bases). Germline V gene data show CDR1 as SGHRS and CDR2 as YFSETQ. The ends were cut back, 0 bases at V and 4 bases at J, with 8 bases in the middle. The CDR3 loop spans 13 amino acids. The CDR3 DNA follows: TGCGCCAGCAGCTTGGTTAGCGCTTACGAGCAGTACTTC. Protein sequence: CASSLVSAYEQYF.

The chain employs TRBV24-1 and TRBJ1-1; D remains ambiguous. CDR1 is KGHDR and CDR2 is SFDVKD in the germline V gene. The ends were cut back, 3 bases at V and 1 base at J, with 11 bases in the middle. The length of the CDR3 is 15 residues. The CDR3 DNA reads as TGTGCCACCAGTGATCCAGGAACTTCGAACACTGAAGCTTTCTTT. Translating gives CATSDPGTSNTEAFF.

This clone has more than one count but fewer than ten. The CDR3 region has the DNA TGTGCCAGCAGTTACTCCGGTGGACAGGGGAATGAGCAGTTCTTC. Translation gives CASSYSGGQGNEQFF. V usage is TRBV6-5 and J usage is TRBJ2-1, with TRBD1 matching over 9 bases. CDR1 is MNHEY and CDR2 is SVGAGI in the germline V gene. CDR3 size: 15 residues. V gave up 0 bases and J gave up 7 bases; unmatched junction bases: 4.

The chain couples TRBV6-5 to TRBJ1-2; 7 bases are shared with TRBD1. V lost 6 bases and J lost 8; bases outside the gene matches: 9. In germline, CDR1 is MNHEY, CDR2 SVGAGI. The CDR3 contains 13 residues. The CDR3 spells CASRPTGMRGYTF. Written as DNA, the CDR3 is TGTGCCAGCAGACCGACAGGGATGAGGGGCTACACCTTC.

The chain employs TRBV7-6 and TRBJ1-1; D remains unclear. The CDR3 spans 15 residues. Trimming cost V 6 bases and J 0 bases, with 14 bases left between them. The germline V gene encodes CDR1 SGHVS and CDR2 FNYEAQ. The CDR3 region is CASRLNPTMNTEAFF. The CDR3 DNA follows: TGTGCCAGCAGACTTAACCCTACTATGAACACTGAAGCTTTCTTT. The full variable domain, completed using reference TRBV7-6 and TRBJ1-1, is GAGVSQSPRYKVTKRGQDVALRCDPISGHVSLYWYRQALGQGPEFLTYFNYEAQQDKSGLPNDRFSAERPEGSISTLTIQRTEQRDSAMYRCASRLNPTMNTEAFFGQGTRLTVV.

In the case of this clone: The identical CDR3 is also encoded by other nucleotide sequences in the sample. This chain links TRBV18 with TRBJ1-1; D is ambiguous. CDR3 length: 13 residues. CDR1 and CDR2 (germline): KGHSH, LQKENI. V was pared by 2 bases and J by 1 base, with 5 bases between. CDR3 sequence (DNA): TGTGCCAGCTCACCAAGCCAGAACACTGAAGCTTTCTTT. It specifies CASSPSQNTEAFF.

This clone has only one observation. This chain connects TRBV28 to TRBJ2-3, with TRBD2 matching 9 bases. Germline V lookup: CDR1 MDHEN, CDR2 SYDVKM. V trimming: 5 bases; J trimming: 1 base; junction bases outside the gene matches: 7. The CDR3 spans 16 residues. CDR3 bases: TGTGCCAGCAGTCTGAGCGGGGGGCGACGCACAGATACGCAGTATTTT. This sequence encodes CASSLSGGRRTDTQYF.

V usage is TRBV18 and J usage is TRBJ1-1; D may be TRBD1 (6 bases). Deletions cut 4 bases from V and 0 bases from J, with 12 bases between. The CDR3 is 15 amino acids. CDR1 KGHSH and CDR2 LQKENI come from the germline V gene. Here the CDR3 DNA reads TGTGCCAGCTCACGTGCGACAGGTCTGAACACTGAAGCTTTCTTT. Its protein is CASSRATGLNTEAFF.

V gene TRBV3-1 (or the pseudogene TRBV3-2) combines with J gene TRBJ2-3, with 8 nucleotides matching TRBD1. Germline V gene lookup returns CDR1 LGHDT and CDR2 YNNKEL (reference sequence). J gave up 3 bases and V 1 base, and 15 bases lay outside the gene matches. The CDR3 runs to 19 residues. As DNA, the CDR3 is TGTGCCAGCAGCCAAGGTAAAAGCTCGAGGACAGGGAGGACAGATACGCAGTATTTT. The encoded protein is CASSQGKSSRTGRTDTQYF.

This rearrangement joins TRBV7-8 to TRBJ1-5; the D is unclear. The CDR3 contains 16 residues. Deletions cut 5 bases from V and 1 base from J, with 15 bases between. CDR1 and CDR2 from the germline V gene are SGHVS and FQNEAQ. CDR3 sequence: CASSSRGDLSNQPQHF. In DNA, the CDR3 is TGTGCCAGCAGCAGCCGGGGAGATCTGAGCAATCAGCCCCAGCATTTT.

In nucleotides, the CDR3 is TGCGCCAGTAGCCCGGCGGGGACCTTAACGTACGAGCAGTACTTC. Amino acids: CASSPAGTLTYEQYF. The chain recombines TRBV5-1 with TRBJ2-7; weak D call: TRBD2 (6 bases). V lost 8 bases, J lost 4 bases, and 22 bases lay in between. The CDR3 spans 15 residues. Germline V gives CDR1 SGHRS, CDR2 YFSETQ.

This clone appeared a single time. The chain uses TRBV7-8 and TRBJ1-1; TRBD1 might be the D (6 bases). This CDR3 has 14 residues. The V and J ends lost 6 bases and 3 bases respectively, with 14 bases between them. Looked up from germline, CDR1 is SGHVS and CDR2 is FQNEAQ. CDR3 loop: CASRHRDGDTEAFF. The CDR3, as DNA: TGTGCCAGCAGGCACAGGGATGGGGACACTGAAGCTTTCTTT.

The chain has TRBV10-3 and TRBJ2-7, with TRBD2 matching over 7 bases. This CDR3 has 13 amino acids. Germline CDR1 ENHRY, CDR2 SYGVKD. V trimming: 10 bases; J trimming: 2 bases; junction bases outside the gene matches: 8. The CDR3 coding sequence is TGTGCCACCGGTGGCGCGGGGGCCTACGAGCAGTACTTC. This encodes CATGGAGAYEQYF.

The genes are TRBV11-2 and TRBJ2-1, with D possibly TRBD2 on 5 matching bases. The CDR3 covers 14 residues. Deletions cut 4 bases from V and 0 bases from J, with 7 bases between. The germline gives CDR1 SGHAT, CDR2 FQNNGV. The CDR3 DNA follows: TGTGCCAGCAGCTCAGCGGTCTCCTACAATGAGCAGTTCTTC. The encoded protein is CASSSAVSYNEQFF.

This clone showed up just once. J is TRBJ2-5 and V is TRBV6-6; D is unclear. The CDR3 loop spans 12 amino acids. With 2 bases removed from V and 3 bases from J, the gap between germline ends came to 4 bases. Germline-derived CDR1 and CDR2 are MNHNY and SVGAGI (reference sequence). DNA of the CDR3: TGTGCCAGCAGTTACGTTAAAGAGACCCAGTACTTC. The encoded protein is CASSYVKETQYF.

The gene calls are TRBV2 and TRBJ1-1; 8 bases map to TRBD1. Germline V gene sequence: CDR1 SNHLY, CDR2 FYNNEI. The ends lost 8 bases at V and 1 base at J; junction bases unmatched: 6. The CDR3 runs to 14 residues. In DNA form, the CDR3 reads TGTGCCAGCGAAGACGGACAGGGGAACACTGAAGCTTTCTTT. Translated: CASEDGQGNTEAFF.

J is TRBJ1-1 and V is TRBV5-1, with D tentatively TRBD1 (6 bases). This CDR3 is built from 14 residues. The V end was cut by 4 bases, the J end by 1 base, with 11 bases between. CDR1 SGHRS and CDR2 YFSETQ come from the germline V gene. The CDR3 bases are TGCGCCAGCAGCCTGGGGGGCTCGAACACTGAAGCTTTCTTT. As protein: CASSLGGSNTEAFF. Drawing the rest from reference TRBV5-1 and TRBJ1-1, the complete variable domain is KAGVTQTPRYLIKTRGQQVTLSCSPISGHRSVSWYQQTPGQGLQFLFEYFSETQRNKGNFPGRFSGRQFSNSRSEMNVSTLELGDSALYLCASSLGGSNTEAFFGQGTRLTVV.

This chain links TRBV20-1 with TRBJ2-5; D possibly corresponds to TRBD2 (6 bases). The germline V and J ends were trimmed by 5 bases and 10 bases, with 11 bases remaining between them. CDR3 length equals 10 residues. The germline CDR1 and CDR2 sequences are DFQATT and SNEGSKA (reference sequence). The CDR3 sequence: CSARRRDQYF. The CDR3, as DNA: TGCAGTGCTCGGCGGAGGGACCAGTACTTC.

V gene TRBV7-3 combines with J gene TRBJ2-1; 9 bases agree with TRBD2. The CDR3 covers 16 residues. Germline V CDR1 and CDR2: SGHTA, FQGTGA. Trimming cost V 4 bases and J 3 bases; bases outside gene matches: 7. CDR3 protein: CASSSTGLANYNEQFF. The CDR3 coding sequence is TGTGCCAGCAGCTCGACGGGACTAGCTAACTACAATGAGCAGTTCTTC.

V and J are TRBV5-6 and TRBJ1-5, with D tentatively TRBD1 (6 bases). CDR3 length: 14 residues. Per the germline V gene, CDR1 is SGHDT and CDR2 is YYEEEE. The V gene lost 4 bases and the J gene lost 4 bases, with 12 bases spanning the gap. CDR3 amino acids: CASSLMGANQPQHF. CDR3 in DNA: TGTGCCAGCAGCCTCATGGGGGCAAATCAGCCCCAGCATTTT.

This clone was counted once. The chain has TRBV11-2 and TRBJ2-2, with no clear D. Trimming took 1 base from V and 7 from J, leaving 16 bases between them. Germline CDR1 is SGHAT and CDR2 is FQNNGV. This CDR3 region has 16 residues. Here the CDR3 reads CASSLVGLAVHGELFF. CDR3 nucleotides: TGTGCCAGCAGCTTAGTAGGATTGGCGGTACACGGGGAGCTGTTTTTT.

This clone was counted only a few times. V usage is TRBV24-1 and J usage is TRBJ1-2; 7 bases line up with TRBD1. Germline assignment: CDR1 KGHDR and CDR2 SFDVKD. The CDR3 runs to 15 residues. Germline trimming cut 5 bases from V and 2 bases from J; bases unmatched to any gene: 7. The CDR3 here is CATSASGTANYGYTF. The DNA for the CDR3 is TGTGCCACCAGTGCATCCGGGACAGCAAACTATGGCTACACCTTC.